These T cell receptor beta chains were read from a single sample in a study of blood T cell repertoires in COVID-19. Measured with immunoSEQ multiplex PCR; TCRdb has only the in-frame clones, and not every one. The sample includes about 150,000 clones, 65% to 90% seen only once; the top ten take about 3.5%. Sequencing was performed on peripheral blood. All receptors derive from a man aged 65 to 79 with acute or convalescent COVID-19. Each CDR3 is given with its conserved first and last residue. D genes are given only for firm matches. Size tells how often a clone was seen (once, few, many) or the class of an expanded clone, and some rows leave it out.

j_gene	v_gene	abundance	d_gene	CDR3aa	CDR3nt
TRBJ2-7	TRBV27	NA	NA	CASSNPLRGETYEQYF	TGTGCCAGCAGCAACCCTCTGCGGGGAGAAACCTACGAGCAGTACTTC
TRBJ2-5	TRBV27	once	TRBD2	CASSQLAGEGEGTQYF	TGTGCCAGCAGTCAACTAGCGGGGGAAGGGGAGGGGACCCAGTACTTC
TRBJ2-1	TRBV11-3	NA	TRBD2	CASSLLAGTHEQFF	TGTGCCAGCAGCTTACTAGCGGGAACCCATGAGCAGTTCTTC
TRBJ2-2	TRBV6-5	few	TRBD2	CASSKTSGSTGELFF	TGTGCCAGCAGTAAGACTAGCGGGAGTACCGGGGAGCTGTTTTTT
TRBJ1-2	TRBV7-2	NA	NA	CASSPYTIRGGYTF	TGTGCCAGCAGCCCCTATACTATAAGGGGTGGCTACACCTTC
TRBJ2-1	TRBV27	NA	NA	CASSSGSYNEQFF	TGTGCCAGCAGTTCTGGCAGCTACAATGAGCAGTTCTTC
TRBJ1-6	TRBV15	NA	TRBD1	CATSRATGYNSPLHF	TGTGCCACCAGCAGAGCGACAGGGTATAATTCACCCCTCCACTTT
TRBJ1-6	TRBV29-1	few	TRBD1	CSVRTGTAPLHF	TGCAGCGTACGGACAGGGACGGCACCCCTCCACTTT
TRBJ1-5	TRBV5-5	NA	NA	CASASGDIRQPQHF	TGTGCCAGCGCGTCAGGGGATATCAGGCAGCCCCAGCATTTT
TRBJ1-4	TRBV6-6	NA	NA	CASSSSAEPNEKLFF	TGTGCCAGCAGCTCATCGGCGGAACCTAATGAAAAACTGTTTTTT
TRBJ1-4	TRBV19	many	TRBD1	CASTLPGQNEKLFF	TGTGCCAGTACCCTCCCGGGACAGAATGAAAAACTGTTTTTT
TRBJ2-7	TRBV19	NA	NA	CASSQGGGPYEQYF	TGTGCCAGTTCCCAGGGGGGAGGACCCTACGAGCAGTACTTC
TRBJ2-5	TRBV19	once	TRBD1	CASSIGTGSGKETQYF	TGTGCCAGTAGTATAGGGACAGGGTCCGGAAAAGAGACCCAGTACTTC
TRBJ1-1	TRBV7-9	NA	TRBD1	CASSQTGGTEAFF	TGTGCCAGCAGCCAGACAGGGGGCACCGAAGCTTTCTTT
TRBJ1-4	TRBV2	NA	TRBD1	CASGPRQGAEEKLFF	TGTGCCAGCGGGCCGCGACAGGGGGCAGAGGAAAAACTGTTTTTT
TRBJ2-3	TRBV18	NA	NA	CASSPALKLTGDTQYF	TGTGCCAGCTCACCAGCTTTGAAATTAACGGGAGATACGCAGTATTTT
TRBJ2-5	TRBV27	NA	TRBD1	CASSPPGQGGETQYF	TGTGCCAGCAGTCCCCCTGGACAGGGGGGAGAGACCCAGTACTTC
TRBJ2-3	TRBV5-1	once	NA	CASSLELEADTQYF	TGCGCCAGCAGCTTGGAGCTAGAGGCAGATACGCAGTATTTT
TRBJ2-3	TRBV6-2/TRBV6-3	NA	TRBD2	CASSPTSGSADTQYF	TGTGCCAGCAGTCCGACTAGCGGGAGTGCAGATACGCAGTATTTT
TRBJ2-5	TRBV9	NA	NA	CASSGLDQETQYF	TGTGCCAGCAGCGGCCTAGACCAAGAGACCCAGTACTTC
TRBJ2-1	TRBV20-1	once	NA	CSASPGAGVISYNEQFF	TGCAGTGCTAGTCCGGGGGCGGGAGTGATCTCCTACAATGAGCAGTTCTTC
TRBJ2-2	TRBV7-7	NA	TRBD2	CASSQILAGGNTGELFF	TGTGCTAGCAGCCAAATATTAGCGGGAGGGAACACCGGGGAGCTGTTTTTT
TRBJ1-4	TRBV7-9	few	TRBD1	CASSLGGTGGIEKLFF	TGTGCCAGCAGCTTAGGAGGGACAGGGGGCATTGAAAAACTGTTTTTT
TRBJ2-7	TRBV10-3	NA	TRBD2	CAISGGISGTYEQYF	TGTGCCATCAGTGGAGGTATTAGCGGGACCTACGAGCAGTACTTC
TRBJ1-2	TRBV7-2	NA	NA	CASSPVGLGGYTF	TGTGCCAGCAGCCCCGTGGGCCTTGGAGGCTACACCTTC
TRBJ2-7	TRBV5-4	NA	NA	CASSLPGDYEQYF	TGTGCCAGCAGCTTGCCTGGAGACTACGAGCAGTACTTC
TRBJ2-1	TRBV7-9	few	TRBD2	CASSLAPSGSKNEQFF	TGTGCCAGCAGCTTAGCCCCTAGCGGGAGTAAGAATGAGCAGTTCTTC
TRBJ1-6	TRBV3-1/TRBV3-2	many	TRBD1	CASSLGTGLHSPLHF	TGTGCCAGCAGCTTAGGGACAGGGCTTCATTCACCCCTCCACTTT